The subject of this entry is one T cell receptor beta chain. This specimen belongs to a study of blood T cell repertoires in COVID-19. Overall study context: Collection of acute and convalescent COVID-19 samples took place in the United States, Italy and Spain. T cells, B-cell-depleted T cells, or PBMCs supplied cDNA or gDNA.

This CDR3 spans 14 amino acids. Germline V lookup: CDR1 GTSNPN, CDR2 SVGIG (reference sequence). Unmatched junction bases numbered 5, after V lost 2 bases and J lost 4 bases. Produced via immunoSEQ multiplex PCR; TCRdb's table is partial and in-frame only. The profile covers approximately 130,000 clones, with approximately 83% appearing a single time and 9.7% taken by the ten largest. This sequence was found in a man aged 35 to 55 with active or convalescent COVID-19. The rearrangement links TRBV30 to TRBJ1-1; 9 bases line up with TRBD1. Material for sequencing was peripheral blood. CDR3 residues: CAWSLDRGSTEAFF. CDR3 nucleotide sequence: TGTGCCTGGAGTCTTGACAGGGGGTCCACTGAAGCTTTCTTT. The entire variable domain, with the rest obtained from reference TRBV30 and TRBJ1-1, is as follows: SQTIHQWPATLVQPVGSPLSLECTVEGTSNPNLYWYRQAAGRGLQLLFYSVGIGQISSEVPQNLSASRPQDRQFILSSKKLLLSDSGFYLCAWSLDRGSTEAFFGQGTRLTVV.